These 27 T cell receptor beta chains were all obtained from the same sample, sequenced in a study of blood T cell repertoires in COVID-19. Sequencing was performed with immunoSEQ multiplex PCR; in TCRdb, only in-frame clones are kept and a portion is missing. This sample has tens of thousands of clones, with 84% found just once. The sequenced sample was peripheral blood. These receptors originate from a man aged 50 to 60 with acute or convalescent COVID-19.

The chain carries TRBV6-4 and TRBJ1-5; 10 bases are shared with TRBD1. This CDR3 has 14 amino acids. The trim removed 5 bases at V and 6 bases at J, leaving 4 bases unmatched. Germline CDR1 and CDR2: MRHNA and SNTAGT. CDR3 amino acids: CASSSGTGVQPQHF. The DNA of the CDR3 is TGTGCCAGCAGTTCCGGGACAGGGGTTCAGCCCCAGCATTTT.

J is TRBJ1-2 and V is TRBV19, with TRBD1 identical over 7 bases. Trimming at V came to 7 bases and at J to 3 bases, leaving 14 bases not matched to a gene. Per germline, CDR1 LNHDA and CDR2 SQIVND (reference sequence). The CDR3 length is 16 residues. The CDR3 here is CASTQSRQGGYYGYTF. CDR3 coding DNA: TGTGCCAGTACTCAAAGCCGACAGGGAGGTTACTATGGCTACACCTTC.

V and J are TRBV6-2 or TRBV6-3 and TRBJ2-2; D perhaps matches TRBD2 (5 bases). There are 15 residues in the CDR3. CDR1 and CDR2 from the germline V gene are MNHEY and SVGEGT. V was shortened by 6 bases and J by 3 bases, with 14 bases between the two germline ends. The CDR3 nucleotides are TGTGCCAGCAGCACTCGAGGGTTGTACACCGGGGAGCTGTTTTTT. Translating it yields CASSTRGLYTGELFF.

CDR3 residues: CASSLEGTGSYEQYF. In DNA form, the CDR3 reads TGTGCCAGCAGCTTAGAAGGGACAGGGAGCTACGAGCAGTACTTC. V and J are TRBV7-2 and TRBJ2-7, with 9 nucleotides matching TRBD1. The germline gives CDR1 SGHTA, CDR2 FQGNSA. The V segment lost 1 base and the J segment 3 bases; nucleotides outside the gene matches: 4. The CDR3 is made up of 15 amino acids.

V usage is TRBV7-8 and J usage is TRBJ1-2; TRBD1 matches at 7 bases. The length of the CDR3 is 14 residues. Germline CDR1 SGHVS, CDR2 FQNEAQ. V was pared by 1 base and J by 8 bases, with 7 bases of the junction left unmatched. The CDR3 bases are TGTGCCAGCAGCTTAGGACAGGGCGTGGGGGGCTACACCTTC. Amino acid sequence: CASSLGQGVGGYTF.

This sequence joins TRBV10-1 and TRBJ2-1; TRBD1 is a possible D gene (5 bases). Germline V gene sequence: CDR1 WNHNN, CDR2 SYGVQD (reference sequence). V dropped 2 bases and J dropped 7 bases, with 12 bases sitting between them. CDR3 length: 14 amino acids. The CDR3 sequence is CASSEGAKRNEQFF. CDR3 DNA: TGCGCCAGCAGTGAGGGGGCTAAAAGGAATGAGCAGTTCTTC.

The chain links TRBV6-5 to TRBJ2-7, with D maybe TRBD1 (6 bases). Germline CDR1 MNHEY, CDR2 SVGAGI. With 0 bases removed from V and 2 bases from J, the gap between germline ends came to 11 bases. The CDR3 consists of 15 residues. The CDR3 reads CASSYSTDRPYEQYF. In DNA form, the CDR3 reads TGTGCCAGCAGTTACTCAACGGACAGACCCTACGAGCAGTACTTC.

The J gene is TRBJ2-5, the V gene TRBV18; tentative D call: TRBD2 (5 bases). The V gene's germline CDR1 is KGHSH and CDR2 LQKENI. The CDR3 is made up of 12 amino acids. V was trimmed by 6 bases and J by 4 bases, leaving 9 bases between them. The CDR3 spells CASSEAGETQYF. CDR3 DNA: TGTGCCAGCTCCGAGGCGGGAGAGACCCAGTACTTC.

The genes are TRBV6-2 or TRBV6-3 and TRBJ1-5; a possible D gene is TRBD1 (6 bases). This CDR3 has 16 residues. The V end lost 0 bases, the J end lost 3 bases, and 12 bases lay between the germline ends. CDR1 is MNHEY, CDR2 SVGEGT, per germline. The CDR3 protein is CASSYSKRGFNQPQHF. The CDR3 coding sequence is TGTGCCAGCAGTTACTCGAAAAGGGGGTTCAATCAGCCCCAGCATTTT.

This chain joins TRBV18 and TRBJ1-1; TRBD1 is a possible D gene (5 bases). Germline V gives CDR1 KGHSH, CDR2 LQKENI. V lost 0 bases to trimming and J lost 3 bases, with 11 bases between them. There are 15 residues in the CDR3. CDR3 DNA sequence: TGTGCCAGCTCACCACCGCAGGGCCCATACACTGAAGCTTTCTTT. Its translation: CASSPPQGPYTEAFF. The whole variable domain, filled in from reference TRBV18 and TRBJ1-1, reads NAGVMQNPRHLVRRRGQEARLRCSPMKGHSHVYWYRQLPEEGLKFMVYLQKENIIDESGMPKERFSAEFPKEGPSILRIQQVVRGDSAAYFCASSPPQGPYTEAFFGQGTRLTVV.

The J gene is TRBJ2-3, the V gene TRBV5-1; TRBD1 might be the D (6 bases). The CDR3 runs to 18 residues. The V end lost 0 bases, the J end lost 3 bases, and 20 bases lay between the germline ends. The germline V gene encodes CDR1 SGHRS and CDR2 YFSETQ. CDR3 region: CASSLVPNRVGVTDTQYF. The CDR3 DNA reads TGCGCCAGCAGCTTGGTCCCGAACAGGGTTGGAGTTACAGATACGCAGTATTTT.

The CDR3 sequence is CASSYSIGEQPQHF. The CDR3 DNA is TGTGCCAGCAGTTACTCTATAGGGGAACAGCCCCAGCATTTT. V and J are TRBV6-5 and TRBJ1-5; a weak D match, TRBD1 (5 bases). This CDR3 contains 14 residues. Germline CDR1 MNHEY, CDR2 SVGAGI. The germline V and J ends were trimmed by 0 bases and 7 bases, with 10 bases remaining between them.

V and J are TRBV6-5 and TRBJ1-3; 8 nucleotides line up with TRBD1. The junction had 3 bases not matched to a gene; V was cut back by 4 bases and J by 4 bases. This CDR3 region has 14 residues. Germline CDR1 MNHEY, CDR2 SVGAGI. Here the CDR3 reads CASSSPGGGNTIYF. CDR3 nucleotide sequence: TGTGCCAGCAGTTCACCAGGGGGCGGAAACACCATATATTTT.

V usage is TRBV5-5 and J usage is TRBJ1-1; TRBD1 is a possible D gene (5 bases). V was cut by 0 bases and J by 11 bases, with 11 bases left in between. CDR1 SGHKS and CDR2 YYEKEE come from the germline V gene (reference sequence). This CDR3 comprises 12 residues. The CDR3 coding sequence is TGTGCCAGCAGCTTGGGGGTAGGGGTTGCTTTCTTT. Residues: CASSLGVGVAFF.

This clone was picked up one time. The V gene is TRBV29-1, the J gene TRBJ1-2, with 7 bases that match TRBD1. The CDR3 is 13 residues long. Germline CDR1 is SQVTM and CDR2 is ANQGSEA. V lost 6 bases to trimming and J lost 6 bases; unmatched junction nucleotides: 10. The CDR3 protein is CSVTDREVHGYTF. The DNA for the CDR3 is TGCAGCGTGACCGACAGGGAAGTTCATGGCTACACCTTC.

The chain recombines TRBV6-5 with TRBJ1-6, with D tentatively TRBD1 (6 bases). This CDR3 has 15 amino acids. The germline V gene encodes CDR1 MNHEY and CDR2 SVGAGI. V lost 8 bases and J lost 8, with 19 bases in between. The chain's CDR3 is CASRLIQGPYSPLHF. In nucleotides, the CDR3 is TGTGCCAGCCGACTTATACAGGGACCCTATTCACCCCTCCACTTT.

This rearrangement joins TRBV3-1 (or the pseudogene TRBV3-2) to TRBJ1-4; maybe TRBD1 (5 bases). Trimming shortened V by 4 bases and J by 6 bases, and 9 bases separated the two germline ends. This CDR3 has 13 amino acids. From germline, CDR1 is LGHDT and CDR2 YNNKEL (reference sequence). The CDR3 region is CASSRSGDEKLFF. DNA for the CDR3: TGTGCCAGCAGCCGATCGGGGGATGAAAAACTGTTTTTT.

The V gene is TRBV3-1 (or the pseudogene TRBV3-2), the J gene TRBJ1-6, with D uncertain. This CDR3 is built from 14 residues. Germline values: CDR1 LGHDT, CDR2 YNNKEL (reference sequence). Trimming stripped 2 bases from V and 7 bases from J, with 9 bases between. CDR3 bases: TGTGCCAGCAGCCAAACGATACGGAATTCACCCCTCCACTTT. It specifies CASSQTIRNSPLHF.

This clone was recorded once. The CDR3 sequence: CSVTRQGSLGEQYF. DNA for the CDR3: TGCAGCGTGACTCGACAGGGGTCCTTAGGGGAGCAGTACTTC. This sequence joins TRBV29-1 and TRBJ2-7; 8 nucleotides align to TRBD1. The V gene's germline CDR1 is SQVTM and CDR2 ANQGSEA. J gave up 7 bases and V 6 bases, and 14 bases lay outside the gene matches. The CDR3 is made up of 14 amino acids.

J is TRBJ2-2 and V is TRBV5-6; D possibly corresponds to TRBD2 (7 bases). In germline, CDR1 is SGHDT, CDR2 YYEEEE. Trimming cost V 3 bases and J 4 bases, with 10 bases left between them. The CDR3 is made up of 14 amino acids. The CDR3 DNA follows: TGTGCCAGCAGCTGGGGGGGCGTCACCGGGGAGCTGTTTTTT. Encoded protein: CASSWGGVTGELFF.

The V call is TRBV24-1, the J call TRBJ1-5; D is possibly TRBD1 (5 bases). The ends were cut back, 8 bases at V and 7 bases at J, with 23 bases in the middle. From germline, CDR1 is KGHDR and CDR2 SFDVKD. This CDR3 is built from 16 residues. The CDR3 sequence: CATNLGVPRGRQPQHF. DNA for the CDR3: TGTGCCACCAACCTGGGGGTGCCCCGGGGGAGACAGCCCCAGCATTTT.

The CDR3 coding sequence is TGTGCCAGCAGCCCTCAGACAGACTCCTACGAGCAGTACTTC. It translates to CASSPQTDSYEQYF. The V and J genes are TRBV5-4 and TRBJ2-7, with D tentatively TRBD1 (5 bases). The CDR3 has 14 amino acids. Per the germline V gene, CDR1 is SGHNT and CDR2 is YYREEE (reference sequence). Trimming stripped 4 bases from V and 0 bases from J, with 11 bases between.

V usage is TRBV6-5 and J usage is TRBJ2-7; weak D call: TRBD1 (5 bases). Germline values: CDR1 MNHEY, CDR2 SVGAGI. V was pared by 0 bases and J by 3 bases, with 9 bases between. The CDR3 spans 14 residues. The CDR3 sequence: CASSYSQGFYEQYF. CDR3 DNA: TGTGCCAGCAGTTACTCCCAGGGCTTCTACGAGCAGTACTTC.

DNA for the CDR3: TGCAGCGTTGCCTCAGGGAGGAGGGACACTGAAGCTTTCTTT. It yields the protein CSVASGRRDTEAFF. The chain couples TRBV29-1 to TRBJ1-1, with D maybe TRBD1 (5 bases). Between the trimmed V and J ends, which lost 4 bases and 3 bases, there was a span of 15 bases. This CDR3 comprises 14 residues. The V gene's germline CDR1 is SQVTM and CDR2 ANQGSEA.

V is TRBV7-6 and J is TRBJ1-6; D might be TRBD1 (5 bases). Trimming removed 0 bases from V and 7 bases from J, with 7 bases in between. Germline V gene data show CDR1 as SGHVS and CDR2 as FNYEAQ. The CDR3 sequence is 14 residues long. The CDR3 region is CASSLAKGNSPLHF. The CDR3 coding sequence is TGTGCCAGCAGCTTAGCGAAGGGGAATTCACCCCTCCACTTT.

The chain recombines TRBV7-6 with TRBJ1-2, with D unresolved. V was pared by 5 bases and J by 7 bases, with 17 bases between. The germline V gene has CDR1 SGHVS and CDR2 FNYEAQ. The CDR3 runs 14 residues. The CDR3 is CASSLDTRSVGYTF. DNA for the CDR3: TGTGCCAGCAGCCTCGACACCCGATCCGTTGGCTACACCTTC.

This chain joins TRBV24-1 and TRBJ2-3; the D is unclear. The V end lost 4 bases, the J end lost 13 bases, and 14 bases lay between the germline ends. Germline assignment: CDR1 KGHDR and CDR2 SFDVKD. This CDR3 contains 12 residues. CDR3 nucleotide sequence: TGTGCCACCAGTGACAGCCAGGTCCCGGAGTATTTT. Translated, it gives CATSDSQVPEYF.